This TCR beta chain appears in the sequencing data of a study of blood T cell repertoires in COVID-19. Study-level information: Researchers got acute and convalescent COVID-19 samples from the United States, Italy and Spain.

Which cohort a participant joined came from the clinical history participants gave. Some clones are missing from TCRdb's copy, which holds only in-frame ones; the method was immunoSEQ multiplex PCR. Of around 140,000 clones in the sample, approximately 84% were seen once. Per the germline V gene, CDR1 is LNHDA and CDR2 is SQIVND (reference sequence). This CDR3 is built from 14 residues. Trimming left V 3 bases short and J 1 base short, with 7 bases between. The sequenced sample consisted of PBMCs or T cells enriched from blood (not recorded which). The chain couples TRBV19 to TRBJ1-5; D gene ambiguous. The receptor comes from a woman aged 45-65 years with acute COVID-19. CDR3 DNA sequence: TGTGCCAGTAGTATTGGCAGGAGCAATCAGCCCCAGCATTTT. It is translated as CASSIGRSNQPQHF. Full variable domain (outside the CDR3, taken from reference TRBV19 and TRBJ1-5): DGGITQSPKYLFRKEGQNVTLSCEQNLNHDAMYWYRQDPGQGLRLIYYSQIVNDFQKGDIAEGYSVSREKKESFPLTVTSAQKNPTAFYLCASSIGRSNQPQHFGDGTRLSIL.